The sequence of this T cell receptor (beta chain) was determined in a study of T cell changes during pregnancy in multiple sclerosis. Using immunoSEQ multiplex PCR, the repertoire was profiled, and TCRdb retains in-frame clones only, with some absent. This sample has around 100,000 clones, with around 93% found just once. Sequencing used peripheral blood, obtained before pregnancy. The receptor was derived from a female donor with multiple sclerosis, enrolled in a pregnancy study.

CDR3 nucleotides: TGTGCCAGCAGTTTACGGCGGGAGAACTACGAGCAGTACTTC. Translated, it gives CASSLRRENYEQYF. This chain links TRBV27 with TRBJ2-7; 7 nucleotides agree with TRBD2. The CDR3 length is 14 residues. V dropped 2 bases and J dropped 3; count of bases not matched to a gene: 4. CDR1 is MNHEY and CDR2 is SMNVEV in the germline V gene (reference sequence).